The TCR beta chain under discussion was sequenced for a study of shared clonotypes between healthy human individuals (TCRdb year 2020). Background for the entire study: Three men and two women, aged 18 to 49 years, made up the cohort. For each donor, three plates each were used for CD4 naive and CD4 memory, two plates were used for CD8 naive, and one plate was used for CD8 memory. To estimate repertoire size and how much clonotypes are shared between individuals, the study performed deep sequencing of blood TCR repertoires from roughly five healthy adults. Libraries were prepared and TCR repertoires were sequenced by different laboratories using diverse techniques, in order to increase sequencing depth and limit assay-specific biases. Each donor's leukapheresis produced roughly between about 0.8 and 8.9 billion PBMCs.

Clipping removes 5 bases from V and 6 bases from J, with 9 as the unmatched junction base count. Reading from cysteine to phenylalanine, the CDR3 counts 15 amino acids. Only the CDR3 part of the read is kept: 45 bases, read in frame from the first base. The germline V gene sets CDR1 to SNHLY and CDR2 to FYNNEI. TCR CDR3 regions were amplified from genomic DNA by multiplex PCR using the deep immunoSEQ assay. For each cell subset, the extracted genomic DNA was distributed evenly across all wells of several immunoSEQ 96-well plates, and each plate served as one replicate. Each replicate PCR for sorted subsets received about 200 ng genomic DNA, equal to roughly 30,000 T cell genomes. Purified libraries were measured with a Qubit 3.0 fluorometer, size-checked on a Bioanalyzer 2100, and measured again with the KAPA Library Quantification kit. A separate single-read 150-cycle Illumina NextSeq 550 flow cell was used to sequence each immunoSEQ 96-well plate. As for the original processing: Because the immunoSEQ output held only junctional sequences and lacked quality scores, the filtering could not match the filtering applied to full-length reads. Sequences were annotated with PyIR, a Python wrapper for IgBLAST v1.9, using IMGT germline references to assign V/J genes and CDR3. Reads were removed for weak V/J assignments (E-value above 1e-6), missing CDR3, stop codons, out-of-frame junctions, or ambiguous translated residues. V3J clonotypes were defined by identical inferred V gene, J gene, and CDR3 amino acid sequence. To compute the percentage overlap between repertoires, the number of shared unique clonotypes was divided by the size of the smaller repertoire. Repertoire richness was assessed with RTK rarefaction, the Chao1 estimator, and Recon v2.1 estimates of unobserved clonotypes. Generation probabilities for all TCRbeta clonotypes obtained by the gDNA method from a handful of donors were computed using OLGA. TCRdb carries this immuneACCESS record with in-frame sequences only. Its versions omit some clonotypes, under half of them owing to an unresolved V gene in the studies checked, with the rest unexplained. V, J and clone size are those of that table, while D and trimming were read from the DNA. The sample records more than 2 million clones, 85% to 95% of which are singletons. The ten largest clones capture 1% to 1.3% of the sample.

With regard to this clone: Its antigen is currently not known. No base quality information exists; no much larger clone differs at one position.

CD8 naive samples were CD45RO-negative cells positively selected for CCR7, giving a CD45RA+CCR7+ population that excluded TemRA cells. Healthy HIV-negative adults with no recently reported acute infections or vaccinations were included as donors. Only Caucasian adults living in Nashville, Tennessee, USA were represented among the donors. Blood was obtained by leukapheresis, after which PBMCs were separated by Ficoll-Histopaque density gradient centrifugation and cryopreserved in liquid nitrogen vapor phase. Purity and quantity of every magnetically sorted T cell population were checked by analytical flow cytometry. Each sorted fraction had its genomic DNA isolated and then quantified by UV absorbance on a Nanodrop 2000c. On the study overall, not on this receptor specifically: Sharing across a few donors was observed for about 5% of naive CD4, over 3% of naive CD8, 2% to 2.5% of memory CD4, and roughly 0.4% of memory CD8 clonotypes. Only blood was sampled, and tissue TCR repertoires likely differ from those in blood. Based on pairwise subsampling, the degree of clonotype sharing among donors was expected to be affected by sequencing depth. The small number of donors limited the genetic and exposure-history diversity represented. Larger estimated clonotype richness was generally found for naive subsets than for memory subsets. Compared with non-shared clonotypes, the clonotypes found in all four sorted-subset donors had higher generation probabilities. Even with the large sequencing depth, rarefaction of the sorted-subset datasets indicated that sequencing was incomplete.

Source material: naive CD8+ T cells sorted from blood. Reading the label with the study, this specimen's cell subset or site is: CD45RA+CCR7+. Rearrangement joined TRBV2 to TRBJ2-1, and 8 junctional nucleotides match TRBD2. The sequence derives from a man between 18 and 35 years old in good health. The CDR3 protein: CASSILAGAGNEQFF. At the DNA level, the sequence is TGTGCCAGCAGTATCCTAGCGGGTGCGGGCAATGAGCAGTTCTTC.